This T cell receptor (beta chain) was sequenced in a study of OX40 agonist ivuxolimab in advanced cancers. On the study more broadly: Ivuxolimab, which is an agonistic anti-OX40 (CD134) antibody, was administered to the patients.

Overall study results and limits: People who partly responded at 0.1-3.0 mg/kg had some of the least clonal expansion seen.

For this clone: Its target is not known.

This CDR3 region has 11 residues. The V end was cut by 5 bases, the J end by 4 bases, with 5 bases between. Looked up from germline, CDR1 is SNHLY and CDR2 is FYNNEI. Sequencing used immunoSEQ multiplex PCR; TCRdb keeps in-frame clones, though not all of them. The sample lists 60,000 to 80,000 clones, approximately 81% seen once, with more than 4% in the top ten. The sequence derives from an adult with an advanced solid tumor such as melanoma, head and neck, liver or kidney cancer. The sequencing here drew on CD4+ or CD8+ T cells sorted from blood, taken in a trial of the OX40 agonist ivuxolimab. The chain links TRBV2 to TRBJ1-1; no reliable D call. Here the CDR3 DNA reads TGTGCCAGCAGTCAAGTCACTGAAGCTTTCTTT. The encoded protein is CASSQVTEAFF.